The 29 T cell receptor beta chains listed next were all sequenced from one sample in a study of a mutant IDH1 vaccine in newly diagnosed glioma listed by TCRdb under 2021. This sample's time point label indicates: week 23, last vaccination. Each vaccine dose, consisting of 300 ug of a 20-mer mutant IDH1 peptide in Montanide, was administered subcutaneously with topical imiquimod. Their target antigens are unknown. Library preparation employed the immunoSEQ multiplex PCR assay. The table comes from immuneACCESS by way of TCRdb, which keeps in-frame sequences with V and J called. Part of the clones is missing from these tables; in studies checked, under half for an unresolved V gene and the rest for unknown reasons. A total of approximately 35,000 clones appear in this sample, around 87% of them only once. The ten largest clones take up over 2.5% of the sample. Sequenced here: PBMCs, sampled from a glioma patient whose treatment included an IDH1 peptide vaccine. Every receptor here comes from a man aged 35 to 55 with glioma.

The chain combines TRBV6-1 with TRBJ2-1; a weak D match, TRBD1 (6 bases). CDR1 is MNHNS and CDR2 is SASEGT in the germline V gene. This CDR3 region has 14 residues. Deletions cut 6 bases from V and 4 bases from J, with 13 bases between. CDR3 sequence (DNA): TGTGCCAGCAGGAGGAACGACAGGTACAATGAGCAGTTCTTC. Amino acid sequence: CASRRNDRYNEQFF.

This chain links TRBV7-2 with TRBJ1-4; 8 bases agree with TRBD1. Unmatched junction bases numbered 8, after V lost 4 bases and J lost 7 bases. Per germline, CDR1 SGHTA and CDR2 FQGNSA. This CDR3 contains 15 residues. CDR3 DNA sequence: TGTGCCAGCAGCTCAGGGACAGGTCGGGGTGAAAAACTGTTTTTT. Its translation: CASSSGTGRGEKLFF.

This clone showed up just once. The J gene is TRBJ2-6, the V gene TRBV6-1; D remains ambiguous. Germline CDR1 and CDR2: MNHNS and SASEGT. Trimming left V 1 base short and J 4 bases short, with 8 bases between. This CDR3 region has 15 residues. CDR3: CASSEEASGANVLTF. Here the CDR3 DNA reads TGTGCCAGCAGTGAAGAGGCGTCCGGGGCCAACGTCCTGACTTTC.

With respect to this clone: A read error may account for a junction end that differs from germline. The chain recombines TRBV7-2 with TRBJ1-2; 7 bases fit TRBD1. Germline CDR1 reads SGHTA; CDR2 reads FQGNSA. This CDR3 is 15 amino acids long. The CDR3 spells CASSQDRRTGEWLPF. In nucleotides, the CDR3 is TGTGCCAGCAGCCAAGACCGTAGGACAGGCGAATGGCTACCCTTC.

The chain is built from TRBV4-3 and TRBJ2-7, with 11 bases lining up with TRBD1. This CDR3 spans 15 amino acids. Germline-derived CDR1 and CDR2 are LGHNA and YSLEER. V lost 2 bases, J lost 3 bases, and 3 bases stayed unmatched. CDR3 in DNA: TGCGCCAGCAGCCAATGGACAGGGGGCATCTACGAGCAGTACTTC. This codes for CASSQWTGGIYEQYF.

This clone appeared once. CDR3 protein: CASSASGQGLGSLELRDLYNEQFF. In DNA form, the CDR3 reads TGTGCCAGCAGCGCGTCGGGACAGGGGCTCGGGTCCCTCGAGCTGCGAGACTTATACAATGAGCAGTTCTTC. This sequence joins TRBV9 and TRBJ2-1; TRBD1 matches at 10 bases. The CDR3 is 24 residues long. CDR1 and CDR2 (germline): SGDLS, YYNGEE. V dropped 3 bases and J dropped 4; count of bases not matched to a gene: 31.

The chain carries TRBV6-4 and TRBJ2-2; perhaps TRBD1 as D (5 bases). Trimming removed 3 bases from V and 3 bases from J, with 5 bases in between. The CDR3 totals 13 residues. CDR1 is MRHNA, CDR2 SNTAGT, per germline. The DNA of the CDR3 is TGTGCCAGCAGTGAAGGGGACACCGGGGAGCTGTTTTTT. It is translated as CASSEGDTGELFF.

DNA of the CDR3: TGTGCCAGCAGTTCCCGCAGAAGGGTGTTGGAGACCCAGTACTTC. This sequence encodes CASSSRRRVLETQYF. The genes are TRBV2 and TRBJ2-5; D remains ambiguous. The CDR3 runs to 15 residues. The V gene lost 5 bases and the J gene lost 5 bases, with 18 bases spanning the gap. Germline CDR1 SNHLY, CDR2 FYNNEI.

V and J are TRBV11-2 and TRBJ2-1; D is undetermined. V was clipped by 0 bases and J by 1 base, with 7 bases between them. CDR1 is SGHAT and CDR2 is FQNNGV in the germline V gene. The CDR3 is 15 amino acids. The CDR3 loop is CASSLEAGSYNEQFF. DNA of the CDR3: TGTGCCAGCAGCTTAGAGGCAGGTTCCTACAATGAGCAGTTCTTC. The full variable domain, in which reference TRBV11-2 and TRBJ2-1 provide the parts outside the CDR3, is EAGVAQSPRYKIIEKRQSVAFWCNPISGHATLYWYQQILGQGPKLLIQFQNNGVVDDSQLPKDRFSAERLKGVDSTLKIQPAKLEDSAVYLCASSLEAGSYNEQFFGPGTRLTVL.

DNA of the CDR3: TGCAGCGTTGGGGCTAGCTTTTCCGGGGAGCTGTTTTTT. This translates into CSVGASFSGELFF. The chain couples TRBV29-1 to TRBJ2-2, with D possibly being TRBD2 (5 bases). The CDR3 consists of 13 residues. Trimming pared 4 bases from V and 6 bases from J, leaving 12 bases between. The V gene's germline CDR1 is SQVTM and CDR2 ANQGSEA.

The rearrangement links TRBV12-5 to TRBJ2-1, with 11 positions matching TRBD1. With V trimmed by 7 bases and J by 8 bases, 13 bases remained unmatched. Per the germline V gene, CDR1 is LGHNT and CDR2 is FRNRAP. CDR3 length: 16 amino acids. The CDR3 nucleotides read TGTGCTAGTGCCCCCAGTAAGGGACAGGGGGGCGATGAGCAGTTCTTC. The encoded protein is CASAPSKGQGGDEQFF.

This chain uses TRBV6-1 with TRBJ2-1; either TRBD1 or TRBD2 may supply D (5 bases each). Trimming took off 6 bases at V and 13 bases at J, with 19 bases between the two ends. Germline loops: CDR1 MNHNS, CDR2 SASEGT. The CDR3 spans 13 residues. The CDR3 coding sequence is TGTGCCAGCAGCATAGCCGGGGCCCCTGATCAGTTCTTC. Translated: CASSIAGAPDQFF.

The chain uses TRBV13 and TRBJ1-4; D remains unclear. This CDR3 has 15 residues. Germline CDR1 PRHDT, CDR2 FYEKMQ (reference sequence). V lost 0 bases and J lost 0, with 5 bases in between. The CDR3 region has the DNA TGTGCCAGCAGCTTAGGGGGAGCAACTAATGAAAAACTGTTTTTT. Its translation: CASSLGGATNEKLFF. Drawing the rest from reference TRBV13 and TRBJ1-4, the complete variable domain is AAGVIQSPRHLIKEKRETATLKCYPIPRHDTVYWYQQGPGQDPQFLISFYEKMQSDKGSIPDRFSAQQFSDYHSELNMSSLELGDSALYFCASSLGGATNEKLFFGSGTQLSVL.

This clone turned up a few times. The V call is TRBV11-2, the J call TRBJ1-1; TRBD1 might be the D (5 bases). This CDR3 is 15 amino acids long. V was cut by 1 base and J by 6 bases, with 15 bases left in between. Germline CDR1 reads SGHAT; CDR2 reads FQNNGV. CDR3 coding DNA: TGTGCCAGCAGCTTAGGAAGTTGGGGGGAACCTGAAGCTTTCTTT. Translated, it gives CASSLGSWGEPEAFF. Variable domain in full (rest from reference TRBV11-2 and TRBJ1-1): EAGVAQSPRYKIIEKRQSVAFWCNPISGHATLYWYQQILGQGPKLLIQFQNNGVVDDSQLPKDRFSAERLKGVDSTLKIQPAKLEDSAVYLCASSLGSWGEPEAFFGQGTRLTVV.

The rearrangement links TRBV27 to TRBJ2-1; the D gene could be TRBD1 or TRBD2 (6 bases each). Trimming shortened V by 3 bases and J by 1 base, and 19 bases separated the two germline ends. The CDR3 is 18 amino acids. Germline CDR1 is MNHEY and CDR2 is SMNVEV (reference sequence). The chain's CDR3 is CASSFPAPGAASYNEQFF. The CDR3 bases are TGTGCCAGCAGTTTCCCTGCCCCGGGGGCGGCTTCCTACAATGAGCAGTTCTTC.

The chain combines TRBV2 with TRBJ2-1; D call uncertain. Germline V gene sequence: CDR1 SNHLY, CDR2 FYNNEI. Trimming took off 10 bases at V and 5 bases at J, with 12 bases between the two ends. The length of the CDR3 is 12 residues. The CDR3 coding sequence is TGTGCCACTGTCGTCAGAAACAATGAGCAGTTCTTC. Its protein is CATVVRNNEQFF.

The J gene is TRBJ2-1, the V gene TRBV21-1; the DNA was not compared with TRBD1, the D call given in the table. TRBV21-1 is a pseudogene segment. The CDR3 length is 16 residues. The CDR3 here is CASSKEAGGFYNEQFF. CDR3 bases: TGTGCCAGCAGCAAAGAAGCAGGGGGTTTTTACAATGAGCAGTTCTTC.

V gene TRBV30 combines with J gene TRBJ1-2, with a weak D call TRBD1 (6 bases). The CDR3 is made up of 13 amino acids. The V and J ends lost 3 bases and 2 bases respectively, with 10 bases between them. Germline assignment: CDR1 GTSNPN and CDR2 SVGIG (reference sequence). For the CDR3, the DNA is TGTGCCTGGAGACGAACAGGGAACTATGGCTACACCTTC. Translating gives CAWRRTGNYGYTF.

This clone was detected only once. CDR3: CASSREAGTSNDEQFF. CDR3 coding DNA: TGCGCCAGCAGCCGGGAGGCGGGGACCAGTAACGATGAGCAGTTCTTC. The J gene is TRBJ2-1, the V gene TRBV4-1; D possibly corresponds to TRBD2 (6 bases). CDR1 and CDR2 (germline): MGHRA, YSYEKL. Trimming took 4 bases from V and 8 from J, leaving 21 bases between them. The CDR3 runs 16 residues.

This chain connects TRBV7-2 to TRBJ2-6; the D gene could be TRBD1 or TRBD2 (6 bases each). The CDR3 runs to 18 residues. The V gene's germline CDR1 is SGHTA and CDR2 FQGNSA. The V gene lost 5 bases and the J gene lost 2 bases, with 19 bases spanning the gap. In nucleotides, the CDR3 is TGTGCCAGCAGCCCGGGGGCAGGGAGAGCCCCTGGGGCCAACGTCCTGACTTTC. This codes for CASSPGAGRAPGANVLTF.

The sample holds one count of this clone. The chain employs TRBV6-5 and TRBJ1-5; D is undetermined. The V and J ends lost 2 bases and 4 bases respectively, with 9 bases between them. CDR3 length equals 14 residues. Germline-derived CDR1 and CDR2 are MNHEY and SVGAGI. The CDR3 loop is CASSYGSANQPQHF. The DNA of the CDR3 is TGTGCCAGCAGTTACGGGTCGGCTAATCAGCCCCAGCATTTT.

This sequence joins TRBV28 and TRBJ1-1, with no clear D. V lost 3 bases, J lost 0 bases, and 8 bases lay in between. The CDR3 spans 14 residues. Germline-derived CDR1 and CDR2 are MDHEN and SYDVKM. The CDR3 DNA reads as TGTGCCAGCAGTTTGAACACGGTGAACACTGAAGCTTTCTTT. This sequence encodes CASSLNTVNTEAFF. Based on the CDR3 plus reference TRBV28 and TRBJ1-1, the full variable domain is DVKVTQSSRYLVKRTGEKVFLECVQDMDHENMFWYRQDPGLGLRLIYFSYDVKMKEKGDIPEGYSVSREKKERFSLILESASTNQTSMYLCASSLNTVNTEAFFGQGTRLTVV.

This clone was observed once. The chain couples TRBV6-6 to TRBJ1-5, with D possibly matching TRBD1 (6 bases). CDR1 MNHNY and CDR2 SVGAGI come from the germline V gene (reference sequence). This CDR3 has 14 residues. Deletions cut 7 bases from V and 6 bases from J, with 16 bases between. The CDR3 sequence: CASMWGQGIQPQHF. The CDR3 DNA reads TGTGCCAGCATGTGGGGGCAGGGGATTCAGCCCCAGCATTTT.

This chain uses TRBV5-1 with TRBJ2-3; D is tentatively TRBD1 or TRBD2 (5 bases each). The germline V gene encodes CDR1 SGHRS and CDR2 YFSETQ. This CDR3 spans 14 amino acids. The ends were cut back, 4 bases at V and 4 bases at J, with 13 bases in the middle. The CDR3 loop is CASSGGWVPDTQYF. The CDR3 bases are TGCGCCAGCAGCGGGGGTTGGGTCCCAGATACGCAGTATTTT.

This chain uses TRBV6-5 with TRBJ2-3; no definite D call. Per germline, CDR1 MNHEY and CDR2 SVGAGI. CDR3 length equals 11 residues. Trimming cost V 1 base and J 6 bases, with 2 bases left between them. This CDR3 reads CASSYLDTQYF. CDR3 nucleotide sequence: TGTGCCAGCAGTTACTTGGATACGCAGTATTTT.

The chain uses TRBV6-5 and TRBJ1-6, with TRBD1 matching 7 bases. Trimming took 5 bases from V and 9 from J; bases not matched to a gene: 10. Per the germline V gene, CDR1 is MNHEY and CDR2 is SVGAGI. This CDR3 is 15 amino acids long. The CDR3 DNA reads TGTGCCAGCAGTCTCGACAGGGCGCTTCGTTCACCCCTCCACTTT. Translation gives CASSLDRALRSPLHF.

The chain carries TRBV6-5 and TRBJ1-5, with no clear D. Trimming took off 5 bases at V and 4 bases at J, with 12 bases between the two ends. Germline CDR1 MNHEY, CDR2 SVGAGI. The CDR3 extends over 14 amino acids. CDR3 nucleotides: TGTGCCAGCAGTCGTACCGGGAAAAATCAGCCCCAGCATTTT. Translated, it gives CASSRTGKNQPQHF.

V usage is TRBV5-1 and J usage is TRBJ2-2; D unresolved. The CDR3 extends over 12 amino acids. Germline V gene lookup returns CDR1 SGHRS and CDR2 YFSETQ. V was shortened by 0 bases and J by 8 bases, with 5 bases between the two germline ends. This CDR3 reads CASSLEWGELFF. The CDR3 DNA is TGCGCCAGCAGCTTGGAATGGGGGGAGCTGTTTTTT.

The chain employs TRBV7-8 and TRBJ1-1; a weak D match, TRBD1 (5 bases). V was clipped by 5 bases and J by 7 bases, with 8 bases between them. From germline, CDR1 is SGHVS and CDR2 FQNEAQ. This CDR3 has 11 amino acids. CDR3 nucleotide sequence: TGTGCCAGCAGCCCGGGACTTGAAGCTTTCTTT. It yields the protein CASSPGLEAFF.